What follows are 20 T cell receptor beta chains derived from one specimen sequenced in a study of blood T cell repertoires in COVID-19 (dated by TCRdb to about 2020). The library was built by means of the immunoSEQ multiplex PCR assay. The immuneACCESS repertoire file appears here via TCRdb, limited to in-frame rearrangements. These files lack a portion of the clones; in checked studies, under half of the deficit traces to unresolved V genes, and the cause of the others is not known. For this sample the table gives 310,000 or so clones, of which about nine tenths were detected only once. The ten largest clones take up about 8.9% of the sample. The sample consisted of PBMCs or T cells enriched from blood (not recorded which). Receptors were obtained from a woman in her late teens or twenties who had recovered from COVID-19.

This clone was counted between two and nine times. This chain joins TRBV28 and TRBJ2-7; D might be TRBD1 (5 bases). V lost 8 bases and J 5 bases, leaving 19 bases between the germline ends. The germline CDR1 and CDR2 sequences are MDHEN and SYDVKM. The CDR3 is 14 amino acids. The CDR3 sequence is CASLTPGAAHEQYF. The CDR3 DNA reads TGTGCCAGCCTAACGCCTGGGGCGGCGCACGAGCAGTACTTC.

The chain uses TRBV27 and TRBJ1-3, with a weak D call TRBD1 (5 bases). Germline V gene lookup returns CDR1 MNHEY and CDR2 SMNVEV (reference sequence). The CDR3 is 17 residues long. The ends were cut back, 0 bases at V and 4 bases at J, with 16 bases in the middle. The CDR3 DNA sequence: TGTGCCAGCAGTTTATCCCCGAGTAGGGGACTCGGAAACACCATATATTTT. Translating it yields CASSLSPSRGLGNTIYF.

The rearrangement uses TRBV15 and TRBJ2-4; TRBD1 matches at 8 bases. This CDR3 is built from 14 residues. V lost 1 base and J lost 6; bases outside the gene matches: 2. The germline V gene encodes CDR1 LNHNV and CDR2 YYDKDF (reference sequence). DNA for the CDR3: TGTGCCACCAGCAGAGCGACAGGGGTAAACATTCAGTACTTC. This encodes CATSRATGVNIQYF.

The V call is TRBV6-2 or TRBV6-3, the J call TRBJ2-7; D might be TRBD1 (6 bases). The germline V gene has CDR1 MNHEY and CDR2 SVGEGT. V lost 6 bases and J lost 4, with 13 bases in between. The CDR3 is made up of 13 amino acids. CDR3 nucleotide sequence: TGTGCCAGCAGCCTATCAGGGGTATACGAGCAGTACTTC. Protein product: CASSLSGVYEQYF.

The table lists this clone with a few counts. The chain is built from TRBV5-1 and TRBJ1-2; 12 bases fit TRBD1. The length of the CDR3 is 16 residues. Germline values: CDR1 SGHRS, CDR2 YFSETQ. The trim removed 4 bases at V and 8 bases at J, leaving 12 bases unmatched. The CDR3 reads CASSGAGTGGRGGYTF. The CDR3 DNA sequence: TGCGCCAGCAGCGGAGCCGGGACAGGGGGCCGGGGCGGCTACACCTTC.

This clone was counted only a few times. This rearrangement joins TRBV7-3 to TRBJ2-3; 8 bases are shared with TRBD1. The CDR3 runs to 17 residues. V lost 5 bases, J lost 2 bases, and 12 bases stayed unmatched. Germline values: CDR1 SGHTA, CDR2 FQGTGA. CDR3 DNA: TGTGCCAGCAGCGGACAGGGAAATCCCCGGGACACAGATACGCAGTATTTT. Its protein is CASSGQGNPRDTDTQYF.

The J gene is TRBJ1-2, the V gene TRBV7-9; no definite D call. V was trimmed by 1 base and J by 2 bases, leaving 5 bases between them. The CDR3 has 13 residues. Germline loops: CDR1 SEHNR, CDR2 FQNEAQ (reference sequence). CDR3 residues: CASSLDGNYGYTF. CDR3 in DNA: TGTGCCAGCAGCTTAGACGGGAACTATGGCTACACCTTC.

This rearrangement joins TRBV28 to TRBJ1-1, with 9 bases fitting TRBD1. Trimming cost V 7 bases and J 5 bases; bases outside gene matches: 14. This CDR3 spans 16 amino acids. Germline V gene data show CDR1 as MDHEN and CDR2 as SYDVKM. This chain's CDR3 is CASTPSAATGGTEAFF. CDR3 coding DNA: TGTGCCAGCACCCCATCGGCCGCGACAGGGGGGACTGAAGCTTTCTTT.

The V and J genes are TRBV27 and TRBJ2-7; 8 positions agree with TRBD1. This CDR3 has 15 residues. With V trimmed by 5 bases and J by 2 bases, 8 bases remained unmatched. From germline, CDR1 is MNHEY and CDR2 SMNVEV (reference sequence). In DNA form, the CDR3 reads TGTGCCAGCAGTATCGGACAGGGTTTTCCCTACGAGCAGTACTTC. Its protein product is CASSIGQGFPYEQYF.

The sample holds one count of this clone. The rearrangement uses TRBV28 and TRBJ2-3; TRBD2 agrees at 9 bases. The germline gives CDR1 MDHEN, CDR2 SYDVKM. Trimming removed 5 bases from V and 0 bases from J; junction bases left unmatched: 3. This CDR3 is built from 15 residues. Here the CDR3 DNA reads TGTGCCAGCAGTGATAGCGGGAGAAGCACAGATACGCAGTATTTT. Residues: CASSDSGRSTDTQYF.

This chain uses TRBV3-1 (or the pseudogene TRBV3-2) with TRBJ1-1; D not certain. The germline CDR1 and CDR2 sequences are LGHDT and YNNKEL (reference sequence). Between the trimmed V and J ends, which lost 2 bases and 10 bases, there was a span of 17 bases. The CDR3 runs 14 residues. CDR3 nucleotide sequence: TGTGCCAGCAGCCAACATCCCCACACCCGGGGAGCTTTCTTT. It yields the protein CASSQHPHTRGAFF.

V is TRBV4-2 and J is TRBJ2-1; TRBD2 might be the D (5 bases). The CDR3 contains 16 residues. Per the germline V gene, CDR1 is LGHNA and CDR2 is YNFKEQ. The germline V and J ends were trimmed by 1 base and 4 bases, with 14 bases remaining between them. CDR3 in DNA: TGTGCCAGCAGCCAAGGGGGTGGACTGGGTTACAATGAGCAGTTCTTC. Translated, it gives CASSQGGGLGYNEQFF.

This clone showed up just once. The chain has TRBV4-1 and TRBJ1-5; D gene unclear. The CDR3 loop spans 13 amino acids. CDR1 MGHRA and CDR2 YSYEKL come from the germline V gene. V shed 0 bases and J shed 5 bases, with 5 bases lying between them. Here the CDR3 reads CASSQDPDQPQHF. CDR3 sequence (DNA): TGCGCCAGCAGCCAAGATCCAGATCAGCCCCAGCATTTT.

V is TRBV25-1 and J is TRBJ1-2; D is unclear. The CDR3 spans 12 residues. The germline V gene has CDR1 MGHDK and CDR2 SYGVNS. V lost 6 bases, J lost 10 bases, and 15 bases lay in between. CDR3 DNA: TGTGCCAGCAGGGTCCTTGAGGGAGACTACACCTTC. It encodes CASRVLEGDYTF.

V gene TRBV4-2 combines with J gene TRBJ2-3; 7 bases are shared with TRBD2. The CDR3 totals 15 residues. The germline V gene encodes CDR1 LGHNA and CDR2 YNFKEQ. With V trimmed by 9 bases and J by 1 base, 10 bases remained unmatched. CDR3 coding DNA: TGTGCCAGACACCAGCAGCGGGGCTGCACAGATACGCAGTATTTT. It is translated as CARHQQRGCTDTQYF.

Comment on this clone: One junction end does not reproduce the germline sequence, and a read error may be involved. This chain uses TRBV6-2 or TRBV6-3 with TRBJ2-7, with 8 bases matching TRBD1. Germline lookup yields CDR1 MNHEY and CDR2 SVGEGT. This CDR3 is 14 amino acids long. CDR3 DNA: TGTGCCAGCAATTACTTCGGACAGGGTGGCGAGCAGTACTTC. It codes for CASNYFGQGGEQYF.

The chain joins TRBV15 to TRBJ1-1; tentative D call: TRBD1 (6 bases). Germline V lookup: CDR1 LNHNV, CDR2 YYDKDF (reference sequence). This CDR3 is 14 amino acids long. Deletions cut 5 bases from V and 2 bases from J, with 12 bases between. The chain's CDR3 is CATSVRQVNTEAFF. In DNA, the CDR3 is TGTGCCACCAGCGTCCGACAGGTCAACACTGAAGCTTTCTTT.

The chain couples TRBV25-1 to TRBJ1-4, with D tentatively TRBD1 (6 bases). This CDR3 contains 17 residues. V lost 3 bases, J lost 0 bases, and 14 bases lay in between. The germline CDR1 and CDR2 sequences are MGHDK and SYGVNS. The CDR3 region is CASSDYEGGATNEKLFF. The CDR3 region has the DNA TGTGCCAGCAGTGATTACGAAGGGGGTGCAACTAATGAAAAACTGTTTTTT.

The chain joins TRBV9 to TRBJ2-7; D gene unclear. From germline, CDR1 is SGDLS and CDR2 YYNGEE. Trimming took 0 bases from V and 0 from J, leaving 7 bases between them. The CDR3 is 14 amino acids. The CDR3 loop reads CASSVGATSYEQYF. CDR3 in DNA: TGTGCCAGCAGCGTAGGGGCAACCTCCTACGAGCAGTACTTC.

The chain is built from TRBV4-3 and TRBJ1-4; 10 positions match TRBD1. Trimming took 0 bases from V and 6 from J; bases not matched to a gene: 7. CDR1 and CDR2 (germline): LGHNA, YSLEER. The CDR3 has 17 residues. The CDR3 region is CASSQESWGTGDEKLFF. DNA for the CDR3: TGCGCCAGCAGCCAAGAATCATGGGGGACAGGGGATGAAAAACTGTTTTTT.